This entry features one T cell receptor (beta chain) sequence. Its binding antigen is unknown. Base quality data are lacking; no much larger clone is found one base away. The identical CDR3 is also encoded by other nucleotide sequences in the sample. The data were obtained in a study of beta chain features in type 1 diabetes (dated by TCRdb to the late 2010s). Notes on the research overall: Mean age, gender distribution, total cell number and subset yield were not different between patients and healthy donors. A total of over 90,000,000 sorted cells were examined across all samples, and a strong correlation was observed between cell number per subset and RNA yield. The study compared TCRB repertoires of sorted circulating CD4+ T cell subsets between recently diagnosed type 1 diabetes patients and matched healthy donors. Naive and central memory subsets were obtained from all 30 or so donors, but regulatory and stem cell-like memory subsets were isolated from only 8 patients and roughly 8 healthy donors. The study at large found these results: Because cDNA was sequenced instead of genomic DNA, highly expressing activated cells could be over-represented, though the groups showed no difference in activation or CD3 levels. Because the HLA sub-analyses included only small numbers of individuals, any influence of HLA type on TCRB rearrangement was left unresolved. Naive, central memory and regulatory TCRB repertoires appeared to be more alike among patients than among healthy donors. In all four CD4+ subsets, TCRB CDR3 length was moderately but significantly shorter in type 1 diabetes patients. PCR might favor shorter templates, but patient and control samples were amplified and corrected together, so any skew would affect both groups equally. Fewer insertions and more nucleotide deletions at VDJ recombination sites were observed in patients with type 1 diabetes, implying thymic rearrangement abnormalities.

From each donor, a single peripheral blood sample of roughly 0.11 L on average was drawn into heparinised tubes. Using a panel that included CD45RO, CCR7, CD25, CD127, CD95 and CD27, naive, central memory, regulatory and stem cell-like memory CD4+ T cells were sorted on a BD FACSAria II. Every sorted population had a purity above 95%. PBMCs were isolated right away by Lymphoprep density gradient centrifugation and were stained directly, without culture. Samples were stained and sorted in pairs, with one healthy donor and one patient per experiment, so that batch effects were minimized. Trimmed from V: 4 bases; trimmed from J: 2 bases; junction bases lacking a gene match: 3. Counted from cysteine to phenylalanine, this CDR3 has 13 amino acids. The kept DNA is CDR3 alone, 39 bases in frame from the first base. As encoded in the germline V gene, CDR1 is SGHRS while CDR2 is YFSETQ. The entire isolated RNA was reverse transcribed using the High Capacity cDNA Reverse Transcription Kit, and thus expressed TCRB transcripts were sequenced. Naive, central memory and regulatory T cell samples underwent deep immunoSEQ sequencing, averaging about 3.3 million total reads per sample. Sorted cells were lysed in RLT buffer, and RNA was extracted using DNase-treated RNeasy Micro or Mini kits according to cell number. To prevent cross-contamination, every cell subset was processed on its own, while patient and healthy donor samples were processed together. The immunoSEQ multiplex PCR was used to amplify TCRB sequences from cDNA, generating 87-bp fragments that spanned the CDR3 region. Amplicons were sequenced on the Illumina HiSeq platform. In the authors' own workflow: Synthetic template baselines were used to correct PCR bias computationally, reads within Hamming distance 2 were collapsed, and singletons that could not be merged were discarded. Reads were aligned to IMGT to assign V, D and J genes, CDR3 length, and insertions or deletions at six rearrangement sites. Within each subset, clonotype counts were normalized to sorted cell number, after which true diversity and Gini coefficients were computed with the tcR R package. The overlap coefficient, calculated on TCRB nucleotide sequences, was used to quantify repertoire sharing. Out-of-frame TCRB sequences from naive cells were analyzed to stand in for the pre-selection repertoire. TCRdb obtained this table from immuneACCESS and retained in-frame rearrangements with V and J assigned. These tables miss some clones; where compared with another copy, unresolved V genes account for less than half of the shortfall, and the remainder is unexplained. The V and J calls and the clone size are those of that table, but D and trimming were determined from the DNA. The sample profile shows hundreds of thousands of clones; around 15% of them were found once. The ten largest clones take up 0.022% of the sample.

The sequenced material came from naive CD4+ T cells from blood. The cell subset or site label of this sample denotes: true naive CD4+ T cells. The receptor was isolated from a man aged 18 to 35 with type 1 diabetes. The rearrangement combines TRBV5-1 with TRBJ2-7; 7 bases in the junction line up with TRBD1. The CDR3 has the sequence CASSPGTAYEQYF. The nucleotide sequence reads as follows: TGCGCCAGCAGCCCAGGGACAGCCTACGAGCAGTACTTC.